The entry below gives a single T cell receptor beta chain sequence along with its context. Its antigen has not been determined. It has no much larger one-base neighbor in the sample; base qualities were not kept. The data derive from a study of blood T cell repertoires in COVID-19 (dated by TCRdb to about 2020). For the study in its entirety: The collaborator samples originated in the United States, Italy and Spain and spanned the acute and convalescent phases of COVID-19. Nearly every sample came with metadata listing a de-identified subject ID, COVID-19 status, age in years and sex. The repertoires were made available in a free public database intended to serve as a resource for research on the immune response to SARS-CoV-2. The material from the prospective study consisted of cDNA or gDNA derived from T cells, B-cell-depleted T cells, or PBMCs. Where available, HLA class I and class II types were taken from metadata supplied by the sample provider and were not determined by assay-based typing. Samples were obtained from the ongoing ImmuneRACE study (first 160 participants) and from 1,254 subjects provided by 6 global collaborators. Subjects who had been exposed to COVID-19, were actively infected with it, or had recovered from it provided the deeply sampled blood TCRbeta repertoires that made up the dataset.

TCRbeta CDR3 regions were amplified from genomic DNA by means of the immunoSEQ Assay, a bias-controlled multiplex PCR. Per the source publication's procedure: Within the assay, amplification of reference gene primers was used to estimate how many nucleated cells each sample contained. To quantify the absolute abundance of each unique TCRbeta CDR3 rearrangement, sequence reads were collapsed and filtered. For each sample, productive Simpson clonality was calculated by taking the square root of Simpson's diversity index across productive rearrangements. This immuneACCESS table, as held by TCRdb, lists in-frame sequences with V and J called but not all clones. Of the missing ones, under half trace to an unresolved V gene in checked studies; the others have no known cause. That table furnishes V, J and clone size, whereas the DNA furnished D and trimming. Recorded for this sample are more than 400,000 clones; around 90% of them occurred a single time. Clones ranked in the top ten supply roughly 0.7% of the sample.

From the cysteine through the phenylalanine, the CDR3 covers 13 amino acids. Of the read, only the CDR3 DNA is kept; its 39 bases are in frame from base 1. In the germline V gene (reference sequence), CDR1 corresponds to SEHNR and CDR2 to FQNEAQ. Germline trimming amounts to 4 bases on V and 7 bases on J, with 4 as the count of junction bases outside the gene matches. Enrolling through a virtual design, the prospective study's participants ranged in age from roughly 18 to 95 years and lived across some 22 United States geographic areas. In the prospective study, participants were assigned to cohorts based on the clinical history participants reported in a screening survey and a study questionnaire. ImmuneRACE Cohort 3 recovered participants were defined by two consecutive negative NP/OP PCR tests, healthcare professional clearance, or symptom resolution. In the prospective study, whole blood, serum and a nasopharyngeal or oropharyngeal swab were collected from each participant by mobile phlebotomists. Participants in the prospective study had the option to provide additional blood draws and questionnaires over a 2-month period. Before DNA extraction, prospective study blood samples were shipped either frozen or at room temperature.

General findings and caveats noted by the study authors: How much clinical and demographic metadata was included differed by source and by participant, and the metadata was provided uncurated.

The sample consisted of PBMCs or T cells enriched from blood (not recorded which). This clonotype was sampled from a woman between 18 and 29 years old who had recovered from COVID-19. The sequence joins TRBV7-9 to TRBJ1-2, with TRBD1 matching 9 junction bases. The CDR3 reads CASSSGQGTGYTF. DNA sequence: TGTGCCAGCAGCTCGGGACAGGGTACTGGCTACACCTTC.